The present T cell receptor (beta chain) was sequenced within a study of cytomegalovirus exposure and HLA in healthy donors. Remarks on this clone: Its antigen is not known.

General study findings and limits: Many donors shared some public TCRs, even though most TCR sequences were rare.

The germline V gene has CDR1 MGHDK and CDR2 SYGVNS. The V gene end was trimmed by 6 bases and the J gene end by 8 bases; junction bases not matched to a gene: 18. The CDR3 spans 17 residues. The PCR ran on 60 Vbeta and 13 Jbeta primers. Clones were sequenced by immunoSEQ multiplex PCR, and TCRdb holds only the in-frame ones, with some missing. This sample has about 61,000 clones, with 75% to 85% found just once. V and J are TRBV25-1 and TRBJ1-4, with 7 bases that match TRBD1. The clonotype comes from a man in his fifties or sixties in good health and CMV-seropositive. Sequenced input: PBMCs. CDR3 nucleotides: TGTGCCAGCAGCCCCAGGAGCACAGGGGTATTCGGCGAAAAACTGTTTTTT. Protein sequence: CASSPRSTGVFGEKLFF.